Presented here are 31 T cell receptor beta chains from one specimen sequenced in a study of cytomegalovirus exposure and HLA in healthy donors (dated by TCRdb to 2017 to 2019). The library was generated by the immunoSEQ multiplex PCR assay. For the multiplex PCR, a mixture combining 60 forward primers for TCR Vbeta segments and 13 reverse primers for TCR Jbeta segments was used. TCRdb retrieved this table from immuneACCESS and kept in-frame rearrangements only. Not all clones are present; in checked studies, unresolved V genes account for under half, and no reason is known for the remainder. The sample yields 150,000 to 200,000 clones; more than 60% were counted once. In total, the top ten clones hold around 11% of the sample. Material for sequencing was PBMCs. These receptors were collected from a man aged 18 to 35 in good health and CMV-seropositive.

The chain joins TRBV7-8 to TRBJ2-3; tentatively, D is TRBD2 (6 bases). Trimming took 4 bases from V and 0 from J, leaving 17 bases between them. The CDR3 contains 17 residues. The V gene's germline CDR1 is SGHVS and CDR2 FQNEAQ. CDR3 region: CASSSSRLGPSTDTQYF. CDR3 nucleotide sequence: TGTGCCAGCAGCTCCTCGAGACTAGGCCCGAGCACAGATACGCAGTATTTT.

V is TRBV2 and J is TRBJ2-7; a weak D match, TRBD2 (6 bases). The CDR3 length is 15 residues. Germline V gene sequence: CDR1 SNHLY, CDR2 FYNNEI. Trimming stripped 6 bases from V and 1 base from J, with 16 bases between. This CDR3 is CASSRERVPSYEQYF. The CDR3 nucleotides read TGTGCCAGCAGCCGGGAGCGGGTTCCTTCCTACGAGCAGTACTTC.

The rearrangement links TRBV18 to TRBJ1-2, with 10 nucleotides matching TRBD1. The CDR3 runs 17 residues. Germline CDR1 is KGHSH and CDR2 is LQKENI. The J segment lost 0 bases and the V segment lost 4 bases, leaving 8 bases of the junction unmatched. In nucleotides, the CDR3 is TGTGCCAGCTCACGACGGACAGGGGGAACAGCTAACTATGGCTACACCTTC. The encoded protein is CASSRRTGGTANYGYTF.

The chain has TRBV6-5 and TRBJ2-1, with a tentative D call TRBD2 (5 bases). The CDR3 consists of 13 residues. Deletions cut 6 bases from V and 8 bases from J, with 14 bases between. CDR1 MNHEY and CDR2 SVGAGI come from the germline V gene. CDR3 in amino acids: CASRGTSFDEQFF. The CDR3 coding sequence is TGTGCCAGCAGGGGTACTAGTTTCGATGAGCAGTTCTTC.

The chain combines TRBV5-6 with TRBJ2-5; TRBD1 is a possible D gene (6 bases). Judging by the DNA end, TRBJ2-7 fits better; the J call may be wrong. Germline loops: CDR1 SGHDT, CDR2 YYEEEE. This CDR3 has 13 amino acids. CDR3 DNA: TGTGCCAGCAGCGCGACAGGCTCCTACGAGCAGTACTTC. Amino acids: CASSATGSYEQYF.

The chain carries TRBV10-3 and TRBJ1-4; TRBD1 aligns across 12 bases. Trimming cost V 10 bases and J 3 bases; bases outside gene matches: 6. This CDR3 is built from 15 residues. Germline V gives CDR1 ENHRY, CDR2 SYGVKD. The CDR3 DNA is TGTGCCACAGGGACAGGGGGCGCCTCTAATGAAAAACTGTTTTTT. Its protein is CATGTGGASNEKLFF.

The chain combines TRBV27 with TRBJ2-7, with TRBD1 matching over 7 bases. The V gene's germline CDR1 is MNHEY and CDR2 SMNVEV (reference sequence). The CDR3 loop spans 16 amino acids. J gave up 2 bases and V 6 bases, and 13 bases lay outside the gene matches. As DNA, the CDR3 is TGTGCCAGCAGCCCACCCCGGACAGGCGTACCCTACGAGCAGTACTTC. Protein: CASSPPRTGVPYEQYF.

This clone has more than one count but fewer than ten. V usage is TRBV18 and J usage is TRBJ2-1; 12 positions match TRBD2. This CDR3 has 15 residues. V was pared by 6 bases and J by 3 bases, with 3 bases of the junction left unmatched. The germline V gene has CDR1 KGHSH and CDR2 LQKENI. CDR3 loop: CASSRTSGNYNEQFF. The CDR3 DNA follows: TGTGCCAGCTCGCGGACTAGCGGGAACTACAATGAGCAGTTCTTC.

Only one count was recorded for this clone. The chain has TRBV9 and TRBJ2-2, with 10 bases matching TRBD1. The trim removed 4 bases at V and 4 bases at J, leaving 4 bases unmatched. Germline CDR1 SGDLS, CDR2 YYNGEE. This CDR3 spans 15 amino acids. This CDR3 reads CASSLGTGVTGELFF. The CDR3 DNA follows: TGTGCCAGCAGCCTAGGGACAGGGGTCACCGGGGAGCTGTTTTTT.

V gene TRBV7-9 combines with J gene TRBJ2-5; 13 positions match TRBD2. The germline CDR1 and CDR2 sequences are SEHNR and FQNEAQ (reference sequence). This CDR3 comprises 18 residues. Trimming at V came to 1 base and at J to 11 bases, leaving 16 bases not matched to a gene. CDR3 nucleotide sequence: TGTGCCAGCAGCTTAGGAGGTCGACTAGCGGGAGGTCTATGGGAGCAGTACTTC. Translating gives CASSLGGRLAGGLWEQYF.

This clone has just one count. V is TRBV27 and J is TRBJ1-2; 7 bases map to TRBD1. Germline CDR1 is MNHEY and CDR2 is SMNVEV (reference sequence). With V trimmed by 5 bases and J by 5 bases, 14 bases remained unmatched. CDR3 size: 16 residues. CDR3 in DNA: TGTGCCAGCAGTCCCCATGTTCGGGACAGATCTTATGGCTACACCTTC. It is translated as CASSPHVRDRSYGYTF.

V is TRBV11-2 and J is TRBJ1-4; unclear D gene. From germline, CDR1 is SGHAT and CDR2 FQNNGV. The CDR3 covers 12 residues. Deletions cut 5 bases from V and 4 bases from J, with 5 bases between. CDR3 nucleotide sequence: TGTGCCAGCAGCGTTAATAATGAAAAACTGTTTTTT. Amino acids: CASSVNNEKLFF.

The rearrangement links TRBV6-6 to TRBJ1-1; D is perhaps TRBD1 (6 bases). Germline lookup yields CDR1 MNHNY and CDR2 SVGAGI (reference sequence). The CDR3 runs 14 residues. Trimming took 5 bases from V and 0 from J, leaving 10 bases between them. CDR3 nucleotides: TGTGCCAGCAGTAAGACAGGACTGAACACTGAAGCTTTCTTT. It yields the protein CASSKTGLNTEAFF.

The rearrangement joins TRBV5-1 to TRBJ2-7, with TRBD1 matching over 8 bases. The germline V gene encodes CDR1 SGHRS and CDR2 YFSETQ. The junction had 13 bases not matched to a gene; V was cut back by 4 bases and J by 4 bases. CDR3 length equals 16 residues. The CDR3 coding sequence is TGCGCCAGCAGCCTCGGGACAGGTAGAAGGGTGTACGAGCAGTACTTC. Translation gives CASSLGTGRRVYEQYF.

CDR3 DNA sequence: TGTGCCAGCACCCGGGGTCCCTACAATGAGCAGTTCTTC. Amino acid sequence: CASTRGPYNEQFF. The chain recombines TRBV6-1 with TRBJ2-1; maybe TRBD2 (5 bases). Looked up from germline, CDR1 is MNHNS and CDR2 is SASEGT. V lost 7 bases and J lost 2, with 9 bases in between. CDR3 length: 13 amino acids.

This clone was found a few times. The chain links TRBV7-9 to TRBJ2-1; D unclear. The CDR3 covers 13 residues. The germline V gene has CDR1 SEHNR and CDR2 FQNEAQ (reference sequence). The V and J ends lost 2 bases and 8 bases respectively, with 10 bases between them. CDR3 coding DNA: TGTGCCAGCAGCTTACCAAGACTCCATGAGCAGTTCTTC. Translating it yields CASSLPRLHEQFF.

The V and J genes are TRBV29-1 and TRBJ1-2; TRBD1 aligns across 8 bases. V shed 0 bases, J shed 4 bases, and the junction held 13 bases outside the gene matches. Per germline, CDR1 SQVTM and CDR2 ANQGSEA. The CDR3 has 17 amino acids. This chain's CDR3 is CSVEDSPMGTGIYGYTF. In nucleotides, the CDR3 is TGCAGCGTTGAAGACTCACCTATGGGGACAGGAATCTATGGCTACACCTTC.

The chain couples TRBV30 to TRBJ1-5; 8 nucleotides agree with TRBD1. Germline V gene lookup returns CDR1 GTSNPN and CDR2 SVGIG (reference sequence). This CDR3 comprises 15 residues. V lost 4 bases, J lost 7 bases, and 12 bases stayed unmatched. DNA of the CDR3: TGTGCCTGGAACAACCGGACAGGGATAAGGCAGCCCCAGCATTTT. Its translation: CAWNNRTGIRQPQHF. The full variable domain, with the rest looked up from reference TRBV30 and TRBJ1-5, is SQTIHQWPATLVQPVGSPLSLECTVEGTSNPNLYWYRQAAGRGLQLLFYSVGIGQISSEVPQNLSASRPQDRQFILSSKKLLLSDSGFYLCAWNNRTGIRQPQHFGDGTRLSIL.

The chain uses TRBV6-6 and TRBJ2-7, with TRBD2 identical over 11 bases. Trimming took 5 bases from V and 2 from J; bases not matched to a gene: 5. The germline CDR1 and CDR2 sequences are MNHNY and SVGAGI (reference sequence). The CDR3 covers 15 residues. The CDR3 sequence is CASSTSSGRPYEQYF. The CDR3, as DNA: TGTGCCAGCAGTACTTCTAGCGGGAGGCCCTACGAGCAGTACTTC.

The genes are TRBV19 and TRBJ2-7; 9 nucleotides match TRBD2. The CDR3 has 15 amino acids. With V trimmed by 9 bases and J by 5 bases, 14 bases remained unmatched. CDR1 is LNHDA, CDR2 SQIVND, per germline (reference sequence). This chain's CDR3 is CARNDFPAGGHEQYF. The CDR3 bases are TGTGCCAGGAACGACTTCCCAGCGGGAGGTCACGAGCAGTACTTC. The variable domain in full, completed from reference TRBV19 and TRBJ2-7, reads DGGITQSPKYLFRKEGQNVTLSCEQNLNHDAMYWYRQDPGQGLRLIYYSQIVNDFQKGDIAEGYSVSREKKESFPLTVTSAQKNPTAFYLCARNDFPAGGHEQYFGPGTRLTVT.

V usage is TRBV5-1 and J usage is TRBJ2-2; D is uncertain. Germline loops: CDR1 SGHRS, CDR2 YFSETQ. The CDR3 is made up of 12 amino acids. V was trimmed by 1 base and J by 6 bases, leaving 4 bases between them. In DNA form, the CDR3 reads TGCGCCAGCAGCTTGATCGCCGGGGAGCTGTTTTTT. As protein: CASSLIAGELFF.

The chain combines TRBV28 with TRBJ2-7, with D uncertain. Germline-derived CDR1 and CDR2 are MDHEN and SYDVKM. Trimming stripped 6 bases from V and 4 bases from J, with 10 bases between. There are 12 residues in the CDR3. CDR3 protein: CASRSSWYEQYF. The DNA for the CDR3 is TGTGCCAGCAGGAGTAGCTGGTACGAGCAGTACTTC.

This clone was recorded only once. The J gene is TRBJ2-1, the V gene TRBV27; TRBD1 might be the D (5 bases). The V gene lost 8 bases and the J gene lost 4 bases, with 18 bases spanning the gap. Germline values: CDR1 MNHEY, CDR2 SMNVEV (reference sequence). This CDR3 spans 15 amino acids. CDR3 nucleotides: TGTGCCAGCGTTCGCCCCCGACAGCTTTACAATGAGCAGTTCTTC. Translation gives CASVRPRQLYNEQFF.

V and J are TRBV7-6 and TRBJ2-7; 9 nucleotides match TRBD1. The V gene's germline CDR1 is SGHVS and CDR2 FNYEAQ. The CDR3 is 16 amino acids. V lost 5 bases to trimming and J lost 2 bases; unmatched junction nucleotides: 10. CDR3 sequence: CASSPGTGMLAYEQYF. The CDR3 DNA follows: TGTGCCAGCAGCCCGGGGACAGGGATGTTGGCCTACGAGCAGTACTTC.

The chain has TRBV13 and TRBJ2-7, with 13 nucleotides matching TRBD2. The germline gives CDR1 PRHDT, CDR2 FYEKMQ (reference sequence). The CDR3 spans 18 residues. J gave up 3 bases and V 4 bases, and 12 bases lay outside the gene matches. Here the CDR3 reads CASSSRTGTSGTHYEQYF. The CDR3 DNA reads TGTGCCAGCAGCTCACGCACCGGGACTAGCGGGACCCACTACGAGCAGTACTTC.

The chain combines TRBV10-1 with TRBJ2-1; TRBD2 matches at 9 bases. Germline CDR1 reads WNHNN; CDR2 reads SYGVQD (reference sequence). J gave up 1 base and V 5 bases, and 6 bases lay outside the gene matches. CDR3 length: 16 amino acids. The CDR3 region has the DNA TGCGCCAGCAGTACCGCACTAGCGGGTTCCTACAATGAGCAGTTCTTC. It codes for CASSTALAGSYNEQFF.

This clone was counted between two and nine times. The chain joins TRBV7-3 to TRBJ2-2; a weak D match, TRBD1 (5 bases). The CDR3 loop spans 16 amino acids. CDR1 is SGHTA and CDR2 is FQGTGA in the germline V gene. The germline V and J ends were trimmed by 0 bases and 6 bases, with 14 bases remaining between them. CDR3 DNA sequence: TGTGCCAGCAGCTTAACGTTGGAATGGGGCCCCGGGGAGCTGTTTTTT. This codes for CASSLTLEWGPGELFF.

The CDR3 DNA follows: TGCGCCAGCAGCCCGAGACTAGCGCAGAGCACAGATACGCAGTATTTT. Encoded protein: CASSPRLAQSTDTQYF. V and J are TRBV4-1 and TRBJ2-3, with 8 bases identical to TRBD2. The CDR3 contains 16 residues. The J segment lost 0 bases and the V segment lost 4 bases, leaving 6 bases of the junction unmatched. CDR1 is MGHRA and CDR2 is YSYEKL in the germline V gene.

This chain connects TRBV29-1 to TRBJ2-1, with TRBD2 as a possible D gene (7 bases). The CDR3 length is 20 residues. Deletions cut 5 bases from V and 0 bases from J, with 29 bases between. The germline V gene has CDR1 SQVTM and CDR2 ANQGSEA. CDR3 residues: CSVYSRRGGASVSSYNEQFF. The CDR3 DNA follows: TGCAGCGTTTATTCACGACGAGGGGGGGCATCCGTAAGCTCCTACAATGAGCAGTTCTTC.

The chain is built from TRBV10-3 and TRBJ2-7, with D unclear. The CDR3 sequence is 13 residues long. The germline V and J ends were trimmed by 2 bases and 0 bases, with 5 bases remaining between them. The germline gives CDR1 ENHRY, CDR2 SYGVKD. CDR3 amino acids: CAISETVSYEQYF. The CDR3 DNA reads TGTGCCATCAGTGAGACGGTCTCCTACGAGCAGTACTTC.

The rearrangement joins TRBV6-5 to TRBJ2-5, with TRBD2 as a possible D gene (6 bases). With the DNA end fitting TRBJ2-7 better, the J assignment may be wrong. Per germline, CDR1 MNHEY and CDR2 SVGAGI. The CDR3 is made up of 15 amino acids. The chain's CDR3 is CASRHLARSSYEQYF. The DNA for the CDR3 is TGTGCCAGCAGACATCTAGCGCGAAGCTCCTACGAGCAGTACTTC.